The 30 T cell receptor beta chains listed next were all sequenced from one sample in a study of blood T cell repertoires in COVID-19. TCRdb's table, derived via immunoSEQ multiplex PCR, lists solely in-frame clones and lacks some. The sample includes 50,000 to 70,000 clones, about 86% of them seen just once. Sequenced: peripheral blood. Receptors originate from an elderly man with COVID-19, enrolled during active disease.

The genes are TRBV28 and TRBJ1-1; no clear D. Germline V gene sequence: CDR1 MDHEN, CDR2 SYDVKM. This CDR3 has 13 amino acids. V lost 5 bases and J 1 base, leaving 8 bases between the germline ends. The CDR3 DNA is TGTGCCAGCAGTGCGGACTGGAACACTGAAGCTTTCTTT. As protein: CASSADWNTEAFF.

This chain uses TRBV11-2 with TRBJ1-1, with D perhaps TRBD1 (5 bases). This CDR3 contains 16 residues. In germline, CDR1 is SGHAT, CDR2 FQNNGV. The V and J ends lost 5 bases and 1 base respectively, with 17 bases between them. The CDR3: CASSPWGAGQNTEAFF. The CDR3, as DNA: TGTGCCAGCAGCCCTTGGGGCGCCGGGCAGAACACTGAAGCTTTCTTT.

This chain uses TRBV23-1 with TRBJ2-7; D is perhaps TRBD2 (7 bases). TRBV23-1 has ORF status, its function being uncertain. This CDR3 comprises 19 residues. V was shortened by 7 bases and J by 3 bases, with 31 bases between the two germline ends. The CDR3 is CASIPRGGVQGPLLYEQYV. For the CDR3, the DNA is TGCGCCAGCATCCCAAGGGGGGGCGTTCAGGGTCCGCTTCTCTACGAGCAGTACGTC.

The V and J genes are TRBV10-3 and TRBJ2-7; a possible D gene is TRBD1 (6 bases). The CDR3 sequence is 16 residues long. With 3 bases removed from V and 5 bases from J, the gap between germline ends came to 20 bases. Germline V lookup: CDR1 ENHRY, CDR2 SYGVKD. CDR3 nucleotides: TGTGCCATCAGTGACCCAGGGACAAGTACTGAAAACGAGCAGTACTTC. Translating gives CAISDPGTSTENEQYF.

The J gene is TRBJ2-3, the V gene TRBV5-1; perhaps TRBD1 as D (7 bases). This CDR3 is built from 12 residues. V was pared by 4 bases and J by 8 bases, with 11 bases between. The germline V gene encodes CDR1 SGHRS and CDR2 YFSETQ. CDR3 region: CASSAGQRTQYF. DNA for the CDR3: TGCGCCAGCAGCGCGGGACAGCGTACGCAGTATTTT.

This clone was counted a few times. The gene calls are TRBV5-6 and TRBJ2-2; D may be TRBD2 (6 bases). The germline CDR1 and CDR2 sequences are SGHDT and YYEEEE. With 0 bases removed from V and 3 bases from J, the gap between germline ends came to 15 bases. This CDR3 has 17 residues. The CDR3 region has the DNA TGTGCCAGCAGCTTGGGCCCCGGGGGTTCGTACACCGGGGAGCTGTTTTTT. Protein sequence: CASSLGPGGSYTGELFF. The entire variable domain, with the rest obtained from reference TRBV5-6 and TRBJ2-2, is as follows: DAGVTQSPTHLIKTRGQQVTLRCSPKSGHDTVSWYQQALGQGPQFIFQYYEEEERQRGNFPDRFSGHQFPNYSSELNVNALLLGDSALYLCASSLGPGGSYTGELFFGEGSRLTVL.

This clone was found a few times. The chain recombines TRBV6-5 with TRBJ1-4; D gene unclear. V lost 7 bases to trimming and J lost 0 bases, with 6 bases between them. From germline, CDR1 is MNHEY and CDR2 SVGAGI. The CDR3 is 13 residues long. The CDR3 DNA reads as TGTGCCAGCAAAACTACAACTAATGAAAAACTGTTTTTT. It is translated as CASKTTTNEKLFF.

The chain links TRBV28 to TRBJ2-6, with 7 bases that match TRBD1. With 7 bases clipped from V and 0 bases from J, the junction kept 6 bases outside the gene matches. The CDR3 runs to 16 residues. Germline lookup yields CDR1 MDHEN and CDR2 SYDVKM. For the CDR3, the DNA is TGTGCCAGCACCCGACAGGGACGCTCTGGGGCCAACGTCCTGACTTTC. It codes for CASTRQGRSGANVLTF.

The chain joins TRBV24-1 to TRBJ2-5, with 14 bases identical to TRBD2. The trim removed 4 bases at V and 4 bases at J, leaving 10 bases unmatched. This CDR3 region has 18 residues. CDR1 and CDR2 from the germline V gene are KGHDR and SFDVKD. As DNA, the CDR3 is TGTGCCACCAGTGACCCCGGGACTAGCGGGAGAGGGCGAGAGACCCAGTACTTC. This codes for CATSDPGTSGRGRETQYF.

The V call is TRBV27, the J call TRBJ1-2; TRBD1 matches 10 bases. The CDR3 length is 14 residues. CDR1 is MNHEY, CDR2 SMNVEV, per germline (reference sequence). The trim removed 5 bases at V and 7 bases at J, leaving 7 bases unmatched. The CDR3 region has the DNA TGTGCCAGCAGTCTTCGACAGGGGGCGAGTGGCTACACCTTC. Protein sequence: CASSLRQGASGYTF.

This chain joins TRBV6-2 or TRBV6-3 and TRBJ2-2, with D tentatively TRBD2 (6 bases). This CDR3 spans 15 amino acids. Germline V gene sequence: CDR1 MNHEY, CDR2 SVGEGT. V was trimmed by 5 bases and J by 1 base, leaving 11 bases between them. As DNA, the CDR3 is TGTGCCAGCAGTGGGGACTCCGAGAACACCGGGGAGCTGTTTTTT. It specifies CASSGDSENTGELFF.

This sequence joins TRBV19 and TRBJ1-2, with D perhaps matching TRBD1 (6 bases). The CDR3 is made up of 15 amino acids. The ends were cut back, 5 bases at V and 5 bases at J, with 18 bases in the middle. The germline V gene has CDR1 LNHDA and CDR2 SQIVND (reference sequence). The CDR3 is CASSPNQGSTYGYTF. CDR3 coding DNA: TGTGCCAGTAGTCCGAACCAGGGGTCTACATATGGCTACACCTTC.

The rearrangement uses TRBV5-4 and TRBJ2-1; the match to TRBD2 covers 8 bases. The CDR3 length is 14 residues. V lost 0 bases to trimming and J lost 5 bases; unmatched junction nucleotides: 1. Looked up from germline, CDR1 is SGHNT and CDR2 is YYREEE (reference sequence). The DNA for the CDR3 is TGTGCCAGCAGCTTGGAACTAGCGGACAATGAGCAGTTCTTC. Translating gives CASSLELADNEQFF.

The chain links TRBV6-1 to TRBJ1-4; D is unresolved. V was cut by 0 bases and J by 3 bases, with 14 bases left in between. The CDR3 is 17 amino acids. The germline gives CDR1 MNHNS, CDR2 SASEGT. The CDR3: CASSEAGRSAANEKLFF. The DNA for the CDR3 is TGTGCCAGCAGTGAAGCAGGGAGGAGTGCGGCTAATGAAAAACTGTTTTTT.

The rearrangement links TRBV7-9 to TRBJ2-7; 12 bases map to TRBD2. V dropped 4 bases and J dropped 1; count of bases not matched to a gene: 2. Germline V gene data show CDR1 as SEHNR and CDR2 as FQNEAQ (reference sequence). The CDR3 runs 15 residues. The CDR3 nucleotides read TGTGCCAGCAGCTCGACTAGCGGGGGATCCTACGAGCAGTACTTC. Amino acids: CASSSTSGGSYEQYF.

The CDR3 protein is CASSARQGTNEKLFF. The CDR3 nucleotides read TGTGCCAGCAGCGCAAGACAGGGAACTAATGAAAAACTGTTTTTT. V gene TRBV2 combines with J gene TRBJ1-4, with 7 bases fitting TRBD1. Germline V gene lookup returns CDR1 SNHLY and CDR2 FYNNEI. J gave up 1 base and V 6 bases, and 5 bases lay outside the gene matches. The length of the CDR3 is 15 residues.

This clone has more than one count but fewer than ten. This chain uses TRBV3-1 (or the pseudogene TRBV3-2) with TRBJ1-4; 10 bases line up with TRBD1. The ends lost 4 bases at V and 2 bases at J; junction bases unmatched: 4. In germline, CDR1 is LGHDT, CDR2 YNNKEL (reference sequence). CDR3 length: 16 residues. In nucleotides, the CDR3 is TGTGCCAGCAGCCTTCCGGGACAGGGGACTAATGAAAAACTGTTTTTT. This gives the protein CASSLPGQGTNEKLFF.

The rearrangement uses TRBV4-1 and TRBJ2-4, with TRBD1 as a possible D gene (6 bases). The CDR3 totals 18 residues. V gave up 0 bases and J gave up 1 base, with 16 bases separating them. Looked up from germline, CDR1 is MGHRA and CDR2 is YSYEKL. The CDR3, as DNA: TGCGCCAGCAGCCAAGATTGGACAGAGGGTACGGCCAAAAACATTCAGTACTTC. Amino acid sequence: CASSQDWTEGTAKNIQYF.

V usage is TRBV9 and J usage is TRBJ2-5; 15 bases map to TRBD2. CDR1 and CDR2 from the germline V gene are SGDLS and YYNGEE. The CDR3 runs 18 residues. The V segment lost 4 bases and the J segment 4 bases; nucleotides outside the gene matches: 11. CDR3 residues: CASSLDSGLAGGGETQYF. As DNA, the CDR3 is TGTGCCAGCAGCCTAGACTCCGGACTAGCGGGAGGGGGAGAGACCCAGTACTTC.

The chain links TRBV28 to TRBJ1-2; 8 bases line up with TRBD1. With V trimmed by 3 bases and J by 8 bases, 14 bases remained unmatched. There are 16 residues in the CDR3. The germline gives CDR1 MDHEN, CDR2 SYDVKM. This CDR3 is CASSFPPDRGAEGYTF. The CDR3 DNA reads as TGTGCCAGCAGTTTCCCGCCAGACAGGGGAGCAGAGGGCTACACCTTC.

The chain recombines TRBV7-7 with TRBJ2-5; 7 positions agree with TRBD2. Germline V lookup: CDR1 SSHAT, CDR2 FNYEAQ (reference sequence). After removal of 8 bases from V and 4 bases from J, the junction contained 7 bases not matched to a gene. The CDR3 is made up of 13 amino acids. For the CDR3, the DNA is TGTGCCAGCCTTGGGGAGGGCAGAGAGACCCAGTACTTC. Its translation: CASLGEGRETQYF.

The CDR3 spells CASSSFGGGQGEAFF. CDR3 DNA: TGTGCCAGTAGTTCCTTCGGGGGGGGACAGGGTGAAGCTTTCTTT. The rearrangement joins TRBV19 to TRBJ1-1; the match to TRBD1 covers 9 bases. This CDR3 comprises 15 residues. V shed 5 bases and J 7 bases; nucleotides not matched to a gene: 11. Germline CDR1 and CDR2: LNHDA and SQIVND (reference sequence).

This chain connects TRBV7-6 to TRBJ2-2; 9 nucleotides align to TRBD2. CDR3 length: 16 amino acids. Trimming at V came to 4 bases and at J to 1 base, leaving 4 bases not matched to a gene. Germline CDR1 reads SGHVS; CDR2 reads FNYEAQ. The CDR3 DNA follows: TGTGCCAGCAGCTCCATAGCGGGAGAGAACACCGGGGAGCTGTTTTTT. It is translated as CASSSIAGENTGELFF. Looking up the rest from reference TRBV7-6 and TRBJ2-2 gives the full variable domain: GAGVSQSPRYKVTKRGQDVALRCDPISGHVSLYWYRQALGQGPEFLTYFNYEAQQDKSGLPNDRFSAERPEGSISTLTIQRTEQRDSAMYRCASSSIAGENTGELFFGEGSRLTVL.

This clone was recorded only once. CDR3 nucleotide sequence: TGTGCCACCGCCGGGGGGCAAGGGAGCTCCTACGAGCAGTACTTC. It is translated as CATAGGQGSSYEQYF. The chain joins TRBV24-1 to TRBJ2-7, with D possibly matching TRBD2 (7 bases). Trimming left V 9 bases short and J 0 bases short, with 17 bases between. Germline assignment: CDR1 KGHDR and CDR2 SFDVKD. CDR3 length: 15 residues.

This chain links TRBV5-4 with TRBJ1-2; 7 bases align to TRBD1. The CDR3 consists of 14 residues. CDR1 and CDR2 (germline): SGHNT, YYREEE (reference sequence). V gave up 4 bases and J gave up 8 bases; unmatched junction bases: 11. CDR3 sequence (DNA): TGTGCCAGCAGCCCCAGGACAGGCCCTGGGGGCTACACCTTC. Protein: CASSPRTGPGGYTF.

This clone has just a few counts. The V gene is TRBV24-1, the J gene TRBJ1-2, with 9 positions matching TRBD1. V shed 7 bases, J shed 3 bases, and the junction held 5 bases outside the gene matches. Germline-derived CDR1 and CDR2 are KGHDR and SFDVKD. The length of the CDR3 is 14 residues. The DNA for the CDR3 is TGTGCCACCAGCCCGGGACAGGGAGACTATGGCTACACCTTC. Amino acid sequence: CATSPGQGDYGYTF.

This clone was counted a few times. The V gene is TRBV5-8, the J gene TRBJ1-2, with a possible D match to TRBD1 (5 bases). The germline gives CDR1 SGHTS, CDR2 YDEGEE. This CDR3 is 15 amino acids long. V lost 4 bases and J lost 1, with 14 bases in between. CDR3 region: CASSPRGARNYGYTF. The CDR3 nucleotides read TGTGCCAGCAGCCCCCGCGGGGCTCGTAACTATGGCTACACCTTC.

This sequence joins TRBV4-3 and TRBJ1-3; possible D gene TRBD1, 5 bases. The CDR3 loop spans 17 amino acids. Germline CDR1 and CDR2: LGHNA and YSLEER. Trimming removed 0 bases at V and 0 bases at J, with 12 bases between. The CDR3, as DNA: TGCGCCAGCAGCCAAGAGGGGGGGGTAGGCTCTGGAAACACCATATATTTT. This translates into CASSQEGGVGSGNTIYF.

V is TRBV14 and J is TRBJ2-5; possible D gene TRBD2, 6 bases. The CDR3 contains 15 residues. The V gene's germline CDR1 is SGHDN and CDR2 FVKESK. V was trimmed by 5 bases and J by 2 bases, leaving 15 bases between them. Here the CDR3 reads CASSELLAEQETQYF. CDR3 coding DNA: TGTGCCAGCAGCGAACTCTTAGCGGAACAAGAGACCCAGTACTTC.

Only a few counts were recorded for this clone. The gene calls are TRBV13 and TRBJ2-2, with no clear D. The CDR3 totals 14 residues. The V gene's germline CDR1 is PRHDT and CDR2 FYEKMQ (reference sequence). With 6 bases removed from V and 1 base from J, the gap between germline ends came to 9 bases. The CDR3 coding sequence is TGTGCCAGCAGTTCCCCAGAGAACACCGGGGAGCTGTTTTTT. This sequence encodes CASSSPENTGELFF.